These T cell receptor beta chains were read from a single sample in a study of blood T cell repertoires in COVID-19. TCRdb's copy holds only in-frame clones and misses some; the assay was immunoSEQ multiplex PCR. The data hold approximately 110,000 clones, with about 86% observed a single time. The sequenced sample consisted of peripheral blood. The origin of the receptors is a man older than 75 with acute or convalescent COVID-19. The CDR3 runs from the conserved cysteine through the conserved F or W. The D gene is left open where the match is weak. A row's size may be missing; if present it is once, few, many or a size class.

length,J,D,V,size,DNA,CDR3
17,TRBJ1-5,TRBD1,TRBV18,NA,TGTGCCAGCTCACAAACAGGGACAGGGGGTCGTGATCAGCCCCAGCATTTT,CASSQTGTGGRDQPQHF
17,TRBJ1-1,TRBD1,TRBV11-2,NA,TGTGCCAGCAGCTTAGGGGGACAGTATAGTATGAACACTGAAGCTTTCTTT,CASSLGGQYSMNTEAFF
16,TRBJ1-1,TRBD1,TRBV19,NA,TGTGCCAGTAGTATAGCTAGGGGACAGGGGGGAAAAATCGCTTTCTTT,CASSIARGQGGKIAFF
15,TRBJ1-2,TRBD1,TRBV5-1,NA,TGCGCCAGCAGCTTGGGGGGGACAGCTCTCTATGGCTACACCTTC,CASSLGGTALYGYTF
15,TRBJ1-1,TRBD1,TRBV6-5,NA,TGTGCCAGCAGTTCTAGGGGGACAGGGGGCACTGAAGCTTTCTTT,CASSSRGTGGTEAFF
14,TRBJ2-3,NA,TRBV19,NA,TGTGCCAGTAGTAAGTGGGCCGGCACAGATACGCAGTATTTT,CASSKWAGTDTQYF
12,TRBJ1-1,NA,TRBV12-3/TRBV12-4,medium-sized,TGTGCCAGCACCTGGGCTCCTCCTAAAGCTTTCTTT,CASTWAPPKAFF
17,TRBJ2-1,TRBD2,TRBV5-1,NA,TGCGCCAGCAGCTTGGGGGGACTAGCGGCCTCCTACAATGAGCAGTTCTTC,CASSLGGLAASYNEQFF
12,TRBJ1-2,NA,TRBV5-5,NA,TGTGCCAGCAGCTCCTCAGACTATGGCTACACCTTC,CASSSSDYGYTF
12,TRBJ1-5,TRBD1,TRBV24-1,NA,TGTCGCCCGGACAGGGGTAACCAGCCCCAGCATTTT,CRPDRGNQPQHF
17,TRBJ2-5,TRBD2,TRBV20-1,NA,TGCAGTGCTAGTGAAAATTCGGGACTAGCGGGAGTTGAGACCCAGTACTTC,CSASENSGLAGVETQYF
12,TRBJ2-1,NA,TRBV6-5,NA,TGTGCCAGCAGGACTTATTACAATGAGCAGTTCTTC,CASRTYYNEQFF
15,TRBJ1-6,TRBD1,TRBV4-1,NA,TGCGCCAGCAGCCAAGAAGTGACAGGGGATTCACCCCTCCACTTT,CASSQEVTGDSPLHF
15,TRBJ1-1,NA,TRBV5-1,few,TGCGCCAGCAGCTTGGTACAGGGCACTTTGACTGAAGCTTTCTTT,CASSLVQGTLTEAFF
17,TRBJ2-5,TRBD2,TRBV5-6,NA,TGTGCCAGCAGCTTGGGACTAGCGGGAGTGGTGGGGGAGACCCAGTACTTC,CASSLGLAGVVGETQYF
16,TRBJ2-3,TRBD2,TRBV4-1,NA,TGCGCCAGCAGCCCTCGAGCGGGAGGCAGCACAGATACGCAGTATTTT,CASSPRAGGSTDTQYF
14,TRBJ1-4,NA,TRBV10-2,NA,TGCGCCAGCAGTGATGGGGCTGCTAATGAAAAACTGTTTTTT,CASSDGAANEKLFF
16,TRBJ2-1,TRBD2,TRBV7-2,NA,TGTGCCAGCAGCTCAGCGGGACTAGCGGGAGTTAATGAGCAGTTCTTC,CASSSAGLAGVNEQFF
15,TRBJ2-5,NA,TRBV10-1,NA,TGCGCCAGCAGTGAGTGGGCAGGAGGACAAGAGACCCAGTACTTC,CASSEWAGGQETQYF
13,TRBJ1-2,NA,TRBV7-9,NA,TGTGCCAGCAGCTTACAGGAAAACTATGGCTACACCTTC,CASSLQENYGYTF
14,TRBJ2-3,NA,TRBV3-1/TRBV3-2,NA,TGTGCCAGCCACCAAGGACTACACACAGATACGCAGTATTTT,CASHQGLHTDTQYF
16,TRBJ1-2,TRBD1,TRBV7-2,NA,TGTGCCAGCAGCTTACAGGGACAGGGGATCGGCTATGGCTACACCTTC,CASSLQGQGIGYGYTF
14,TRBJ2-7,TRBD1,TRBV27,NA,TGTGCCAGCAGTATCCAGGGGGCGAGGTACGAGCAGTACTTC,CASSIQGARYEQYF